The 20 T cell receptor beta chains given below trace back to one sample, sequenced in a study of shared clonotypes between healthy human individuals. The repertoire was sequenced with immunoSEQ multiplex PCR; TCRdb's copy has only in-frame clones and lacks some. The data contain about 960,000 clones, approximately 80% of them seen just once; the ten biggest clones take up around 1.4%. The sample taken for sequencing was memory CD4+ T cells sorted from blood. Subset reported: CD45RA-negative fraction. The receptor set was obtained from a man aged 18-30 years in good health.

The V and J genes are TRBV27 and TRBJ1-5; D is unresolved. Germline CDR1 and CDR2: MNHEY and SMNVEV (reference sequence). CDR3 length equals 15 residues. V lost 5 bases, J lost 4 bases, and 15 bases lay in between. The CDR3 reads CASSRFYPPNQPQHF. The CDR3 nucleotides are TGTGCCAGCAGTCGGTTCTACCCTCCAAATCAGCCCCAGCATTTT.

The V call is TRBV10-1, the J call TRBJ2-3, with D perhaps matching TRBD2 (6 bases). Trimming removed 0 bases from V and 6 bases from J, with 10 bases in between. Germline CDR1 and CDR2: WNHNN and SYGVQD (reference sequence). The CDR3 totals 14 residues. CDR3 in amino acids: CASSESAGRDTQYF. The CDR3 bases are TGCGCCAGCAGTGAGTCGGCGGGAAGGGATACGCAGTATTTT.

J is TRBJ1-5 and V is TRBV27; D gene uncertain. This CDR3 spans 17 amino acids. V was shortened by 9 bases and J by 0 bases, with 21 bases between the two germline ends. Looked up from germline, CDR1 is MNHEY and CDR2 is SMNVEV (reference sequence). This CDR3 is CASSPLTLGYSNQPQHF. Here the CDR3 DNA reads TGTGCCAGTTCCCCCTTAACCCTAGGGTATAGCAATCAGCCCCAGCATTTT.

The chain combines TRBV2 with TRBJ2-2; 7 bases agree with TRBD1. The CDR3 covers 13 residues. Germline V gives CDR1 SNHLY, CDR2 FYNNEI. The J segment lost 7 bases and the V segment lost 5 bases, leaving 4 bases of the junction unmatched. The CDR3: CASSPDRNGELFF. The DNA of the CDR3 is TGTGCCAGCAGTCCGGACAGGAACGGGGAGCTGTTTTTT. The full variable domain, with the rest looked up from reference TRBV2 and TRBJ2-2, is EPEVTQTPSHQVTQMGQEVILRCVPISNHLYFYWYRQILGQKVEFLVSFYNNEISEKSEIFDDQFSVERPDGSNFTLKIRSTKLEDSAMYFCASSPDRNGELFFGEGSRLTVL.

This clone showed up just a few times. This chain links TRBV5-1 with TRBJ1-4, with 7 bases fitting TRBD1. V trimming: 4 bases; J trimming: 8 bases; junction bases outside the gene matches: 11. CDR1 is SGHRS and CDR2 is YFSETQ in the germline V gene. The CDR3 consists of 15 residues. The DNA of the CDR3 is TGCGCCAGCAGCCCACCAGGGGGGTGGGGCGAAAAACTGTTTTTT. Its translation is CASSPPGGWGEKLFF.

V usage is TRBV5-6 and J usage is TRBJ1-2; 7 bases align to TRBD1. CDR3 length: 12 amino acids. V was pared by 0 bases and J by 10 bases, with 3 bases of the junction left unmatched. Germline V gene sequence: CDR1 SGHDT, CDR2 YYEEEE. The CDR3: CASSLATGSYTF. The CDR3 nucleotides are TGTGCCAGCAGCTTGGCGACAGGGTCCTACACCTTC. Looking up the rest from reference TRBV5-6 and TRBJ1-2 gives the full variable domain: DAGVTQSPTHLIKTRGQQVTLRCSPKSGHDTVSWYQQALGQGPQFIFQYYEEEERQRGNFPDRFSGHQFPNYSSELNVNALLLGDSALYLCASSLATGSYTFGSGTRLTVV.

This clone turned up a few times. The rearrangement uses TRBV5-4 and TRBJ1-3; D perhaps matches TRBD1 (5 bases). The CDR3 covers 13 residues. Germline V lookup: CDR1 SGHNT, CDR2 YYREEE (reference sequence). Trimming shortened V by 4 bases and J by 7 bases, and 12 bases separated the two germline ends. The CDR3 DNA sequence: TGTGCCAGCAGCGCCGGGGCCTCGAACACCATATATTTT. Its protein is CASSAGASNTIYF.

The chain carries TRBV7-9 and TRBJ2-1; D is unresolved. This CDR3 comprises 12 residues. Germline V gene data show CDR1 as SEHNR and CDR2 as FQNEAQ (reference sequence). The V and J ends lost 5 bases and 9 bases respectively, with 11 bases between them. CDR3 in DNA: TGTGCCAGCAGCAGAGGCGTTGGTGAGCAGTTCTTC. Protein: CASSRGVGEQFF.

The chain uses TRBV2 and TRBJ1-1; maybe TRBD1 (5 bases). The ends were cut back, 2 bases at V and 8 bases at J, with 12 bases in the middle. Germline V gene data show CDR1 as SNHLY and CDR2 as FYNNEI. This CDR3 comprises 13 residues. In nucleotides, the CDR3 is TGTGCCAGCAGTGAACCCCCCAGGGTCGAAGCTTTCTTT. As protein: CASSEPPRVEAFF. Full variable domain (rest looked up from reference TRBV2 and TRBJ1-1): EPEVTQTPSHQVTQMGQEVILRCVPISNHLYFYWYRQILGQKVEFLVSFYNNEISEKSEIFDDQFSVERPDGSNFTLKIRSTKLEDSAMYFCASSEPPRVEAFFGQGTRLTVV.

The V and J genes are TRBV11-2 and TRBJ1-1; D call uncertain. The V gene lost 5 bases and the J gene lost 8 bases, with 18 bases spanning the gap. This CDR3 is built from 14 residues. CDR1 SGHAT and CDR2 FQNNGV come from the germline V gene. This CDR3 reads CASSPGTLLGEAFF. The CDR3 DNA reads as TGTGCCAGCAGCCCCGGAACCCTTTTAGGGGAAGCTTTCTTT.

The DNA of the CDR3 is TGTGCCAGCAGCCGAACCGGGACAGGGGACACCGGGGAGCTGTTTTTT. Amino acids: CASSRTGTGDTGELFF. The chain employs TRBV7-3 and TRBJ2-2; 10 positions agree with TRBD1. The CDR3 length is 16 residues. V shed 5 bases and J 3 bases; nucleotides not matched to a gene: 6. Germline loops: CDR1 SGHTA, CDR2 FQGTGA.

The chain joins TRBV6-4 to TRBJ1-1; D not resolved. The CDR3 runs 14 residues. Looked up from germline, CDR1 is MRHNA and CDR2 is SNTAGT. Trimming cost V 7 bases and J 1 base, with 13 bases left between them. The CDR3 DNA reads TGTGCCAGCAACCCCTCCCCGGGGAACACTGAAGCTTTCTTT. It translates to CASNPSPGNTEAFF.

The sample holds many counts of this clone. The rearrangement joins TRBV5-8 to TRBJ1-1; D call uncertain. The CDR3 has 14 amino acids. Germline lookup yields CDR1 SGHTS and CDR2 YDEGEE. The V and J ends lost 0 bases and 7 bases respectively, with 13 bases between them. The CDR3 loop is CASSLAGRTLEAFF. Written as DNA, the CDR3 is TGTGCCAGCAGCTTGGCCGGAAGAACCCTTGAAGCTTTCTTT. Together with reference TRBV5-8 and TRBJ1-1, the CDR3 gives the full variable domain: EAGVTQSPTHLIKTRGQQATLRCSPISGHTSVYWYQQALGLGLQFLLWYDEGEERNRGNFPPRFSGRQFPNYSSELNVNALELEDSALYLCASSLAGRTLEAFFGQGTRLTVV.

The rearrangement joins TRBV7-8 to TRBJ2-7; D remains ambiguous. V was cut by 5 bases and J by 2 bases, with 7 bases left in between. Germline V lookup: CDR1 SGHVS, CDR2 FQNEAQ. The CDR3 runs to 12 residues. The CDR3 is CASSRLTYEQYF. In DNA form, the CDR3 reads TGTGCCAGCAGCAGGCTGACCTACGAGCAGTACTTC.

The genes are TRBV7-2 and TRBJ2-1; possible D gene TRBD1, 6 bases. CDR1 and CDR2 from the germline V gene are SGHTA and FQGNSA. The CDR3 runs 15 residues. Deletions cut 1 base from V and 8 bases from J, with 15 bases between. DNA for the CDR3: TGTGCCAGCAGCTTAGTAGCAGGGGCTGGCTATGAGCAGTTCTTC. Protein: CASSLVAGAGYEQFF.

This chain links TRBV9 with TRBJ2-2; no definite D call. V was pared by 4 bases and J by 7 bases, with 17 bases between. This CDR3 contains 15 residues. Germline assignment: CDR1 SGDLS and CDR2 YYNGEE. The CDR3 region has the DNA TGTGCCAGCAGCCAAGCTGACTGGGGTGGCGGGGAGCTGTTTTTT. Translation: CASSQADWGGGELFF.

In this sample, this clone turned up a few times. The chain recombines TRBV4-3 with TRBJ2-7; TRBD2 is a possible D gene (6 bases). CDR1 and CDR2 (germline): LGHNA, YSLEER. This CDR3 is 14 amino acids long. The germline V and J ends were trimmed by 0 bases and 4 bases, with 10 bases remaining between them. This CDR3 is CASSQDLSGYEQYF. CDR3 bases: TGCGCCAGCAGCCAAGATTTGAGCGGGTACGAGCAGTACTTC.

This chain joins TRBV7-3 and TRBJ2-6; no definite D call. Germline V gene sequence: CDR1 SGHTA, CDR2 FQGTGA. V was shortened by 2 bases and J by 2 bases, with 4 bases between the two germline ends. The CDR3 loop spans 14 amino acids. The CDR3 region is CASSLRPGANVLTF. In DNA form, the CDR3 reads TGTGCCAGCAGCTTACGCCCTGGGGCCAACGTCCTGACTTTC.

The V call is TRBV19, the J call TRBJ1-5; D perhaps matches TRBD1 (6 bases). This CDR3 contains 14 residues. The germline CDR1 and CDR2 sequences are LNHDA and SQIVND (reference sequence). Trimming removed 3 bases at V and 7 bases at J, with 13 bases between. The CDR3 nucleotides are TGTGCCAGTAGTATGACAGGTCCTGGGCAGCCCCAGCATTTT. This encodes CASSMTGPGQPQHF.

In the case of this clone: This sample also contains other DNA sequences that code for the same CDR3. The chain has TRBV19 and TRBJ1-2; the D gene is possibly TRBD1 (5 bases). Germline-derived CDR1 and CDR2 are LNHDA and SQIVND (reference sequence). CDR3 size: 15 residues. Trimming took off 7 bases at V and 2 bases at J, with 17 bases between the two ends. The DNA of the CDR3 is TGTGCCAGTAACACCGGGACTGGGGCCAACTATGGCTACACCTTC. It encodes CASNTGTGANYGYTF.